This note documents a single TCR beta chain sequence. This sample stems from a study of blood T cell repertoires in COVID-19. Study context: The study drew acute and convalescent COVID-19 samples from the United States, Italy and Spain. Sample material is recorded as cDNA or gDNA derived from T cells, B-cell-depleted T cells, or PBMCs.

Trimming cost V 0 bases and J 0 bases; bases outside gene matches: 2. The CDR3 extends over 16 amino acids. Germline V gene lookup returns CDR1 KGHSH and CDR2 LQKENI. Per the original data handling: Counts of nucleated cells, estimated from reference gene primer amplification, were obtained. Only in-frame clones appear in the TCRdb table, and some are missing; sequencing was by immunoSEQ multiplex PCR. The DNA gave D and trimming, while V, J and clone size come from that table. The table shows some 180,000 clones, with over 80% occurring only once. Seattle patient enrollment occurred during active infection, with longitudinal follow-up thereafter.

The receptor's source is a woman aged 60 to 75 with COVID-19, enrolled during active disease. The chain combines TRBV18 with TRBJ2-3, with 8 bases lining up with TRBD2. The sample taken for sequencing was peripheral blood. CDR3 amino acids: CASSPPTSVSTDTQYF. CDR3 DNA sequence: TGTGCCAGCTCACCACCGACTAGCGTGAGCACAGATACGCAGTATTTT.